A selection of T cell receptor beta chains follows, all from one sample in a study of CD4+ T cells in melanoma. Profiling relied on immunoSEQ multiplex PCR, and the TCRdb table lists in-frame clones only, not all of them. The sample holds over 100,000 clones, 80% to 95% seen once. Sequencing was carried out using peripheral blood. The source of these receptors is a human donor with melanoma. Each CDR3 is given with its conserved first and last residue. A D gene is named only where the DNA matches it firmly. The size of a clone is reported for some rows only, either as once, few or many, or as a class for expanded clones.

D: NA
V: TRBV5-6
size: few
J: TRBJ1-4
CDR3: CASSLGLRSEKLFF
DNA: TGTGCCAGCAGCTTGGGGTTAAGGAGTGAAAAACTGTTTTTT

D: NA
V: TRBV19
size: NA
J: TRBJ1-6
CDR3: CASAGGTPPGSYNSPLHF
DNA: TGTGCCAGTGCTGGCGGGACCCCTCCTGGGTCCTATAATTCACCCCTCCACTTT

D: NA
V: TRBV25-1
size: once
J: TRBJ2-1
CDR3: CASRSDGSSYNEQFF
DNA: TGTGCCAGCAGATCGGACGGTAGCTCCTACAATGAGCAGTTCTTC

D: NA
V: TRBV7-9
size: NA
J: TRBJ1-4
CDR3: CASSLVRSPNEKLFF
DNA: TGTGCCAGCAGCTTAGTGCGCAGCCCAAATGAAAAACTGTTTTTT

D: NA
V: TRBV7-9
size: NA
J: TRBJ2-5
CDR3: CASSPHTGEETQYF
DNA: TGTGCCAGCAGCCCGCACACCGGGGAAGAGACCCAGTACTTC

D: NA
V: TRBV7-9
size: NA
J: TRBJ1-2
CDR3: CASRPNVQGGGYGYTF
DNA: TGTGCCAGCAGACCAAACGTACAGGGAGGTGGCTATGGCTACACCTTC

D: NA
V: TRBV27
size: NA
J: TRBJ2-7
CDR3: CASSSLTYYEQYF
DNA: TGTGCCAGCAGTTCTCTAACGTACTACGAGCAGTACTTC

D: TRBD1
V: TRBV6-5
size: once
J: TRBJ2-7
CDR3: CASRKGTGYYEQYF
DNA: TGTGCCAGCAGAAAAGGGACAGGTTACTACGAGCAGTACTTC

D: NA
V: TRBV28
size: NA
J: TRBJ2-2
CDR3: CASSPEQVFRELFF
DNA: TGTGCCAGCAGCCCCGAACAGGTCTTCAGGGAGCTGTTTTTT

D: TRBD2
V: TRBV7-6
size: NA
J: TRBJ2-1
CDR3: CASSSGTSGPRDEQFF
DNA: TGTGCCAGCAGCTCCGGGACTAGCGGTCCTAGGGATGAGCAGTTCTTC

D: NA
V: TRBV29-1
size: NA
J: TRBJ1-4
CDR3: CSGGATGPGGEKLFF
DNA: TGCAGCGGGGGGGCGACCGGGCCCGGTGGCGAAAAACTGTTTTTT

D: TRBD1
V: TRBV6-5
size: NA
J: TRBJ1-1
CDR3: CASSPDRGQTEAFF
DNA: TGTGCCAGCAGTCCAGACAGGGGCCAAACTGAAGCTTTCTTT

D: TRBD1
V: TRBV18
size: NA
J: TRBJ1-1
CDR3: CASSPRTGAVWEAFF
DNA: TGTGCCAGCTCACCGAGGACAGGGGCAGTGTGGGAAGCTTTCTTT

D: NA
V: TRBV7-2
size: NA
J: TRBJ2-5
CDR3: CASSLAVGTQYF
DNA: TGTGCCAGCAGCTTAGCGGTGGGGACCCAGTACTTC

D: NA
V: TRBV7-2
size: NA
J: TRBJ2-5
CDR3: CASSLLGGVPETQYF
DNA: TGTGCCAGCAGCTTATTGGGGGGCGTTCCAGAGACCCAGTACTTC

D: TRBD2
V: TRBV10-3
size: NA
J: TRBJ2-3
CDR3: CAISEALAGGRALRTDTQYF
DNA: TGTGCCATCAGTGAGGCGCTAGCGGGAGGAAGGGCCCTTCGGACAGATACGCAGTATTTT

D: NA
V: TRBV4-1
size: NA
J: TRBJ2-5
CDR3: CASSHQETQYF
DNA: TGCGCCAGCAGCCACCAAGAGACCCAGTACTTC

D: NA
V: TRBV7-2
size: NA
J: TRBJ2-7
CDR3: CASSHGPVDEQYF
DNA: TGTGCCAGCAGCCATGGACCTGTAGACGAGCAGTACTTC

D: NA
V: TRBV4-1
size: NA
J: TRBJ2-5
CDR3: CASSQGRGYETQYF
DNA: TGCGCCAGCAGCCAAGGCCGGGGTTACGAGACCCAGTACTTC

D: TRBD2
V: TRBV5-4
size: NA
J: TRBJ2-7
CDR3: CASSLRLGSGTPRNEQYF
DNA: TGTGCCAGCAGCTTGCGGCTGGGAAGCGGGACCCCACGCAACGAGCAGTACTTC

D: NA
V: TRBV18
size: NA
J: TRBJ2-5
CDR3: CASSPNRGSQTQYF
DNA: TGTGCCAGCTCACCAAATAGGGGGTCCCAGACCCAGTACTTC

D: NA
V: TRBV4-3
size: NA
J: TRBJ2-3
CDR3: CASSLSRASTDTQYF
DNA: TGCGCCAGCAGCCTCTCAAGGGCCAGCACAGATACGCAGTATTTT

D: NA
V: TRBV19
size: NA
J: TRBJ1-4
CDR3: CASKRAGVIEKLFF
DNA: TGTGCCAGCAAAAGAGCAGGGGTGATTGAAAAACTGTTTTTT

D: NA
V: TRBV18
size: NA
J: TRBJ2-1
CDR3: CASSEDSIYNEQFF
DNA: TGTGCCAGCTCAGAGGACAGCATTTACAATGAGCAGTTCTTC

D: TRBD2
V: TRBV6-6
size: NA
J: TRBJ2-2
CDR3: CASSYGGGRGTGELFF
DNA: TGTGCCAGCAGTTACGGAGGCGGGAGGGGCACCGGGGAGCTGTTTTTT

D: NA
V: TRBV7-3
size: NA
J: TRBJ1-3
CDR3: CASSLTAGTSGNTIYF
DNA: TGTGCCAGCAGCTTAACGGCAGGGACCTCTGGAAACACCATATATTTT

D: TRBD1
V: TRBV7-9
size: NA
J: TRBJ2-7
CDR3: CASSLPGAGGSYEQYF
DNA: TGTGCCAGCAGCCTCCCTGGGGCAGGGGGTTCCTACGAGCAGTACTTC

D: NA
V: TRBV6-5
size: once
J: TRBJ2-1
CDR3: CASSYAVDYNEQFF
DNA: TGTGCCAGCAGTTACGCCGTCGACTACAATGAGCAGTTCTTC

D: NA
V: TRBV19
size: NA
J: TRBJ1-4
CDR3: CASTPDGGEKLFF
DNA: TGTGCCAGTACCCCGGACGGGGGCGAAAAACTGTTTTTT

D: NA
V: TRBV5-1
size: NA
J: TRBJ2-3
CDR3: CASRYRQTNTDTQYF
DNA: TGCGCCAGCAGGTATCGACAGACCAACACAGATACGCAGTATTTT

D: TRBD2
V: TRBV19
size: NA
J: TRBJ2-1
CDR3: CASRISGAYNEQFF
DNA: TGTGCCAGTAGGATAAGCGGGGCCTACAATGAGCAGTTCTTC

D: NA
V: TRBV18
size: NA
J: TRBJ2-7
CDR3: CASSPRGDEQYF
DNA: TGTGCCAGCTCACCACGGGGGGACGAGCAGTACTTC

D: NA
V: TRBV5-5
size: few
J: TRBJ2-3
CDR3: CASSLGGTDTQYF
DNA: TGTGCCAGCAGCTTGGGGGGAACAGATACGCAGTATTTT

D: NA
V: TRBV28
size: NA
J: TRBJ1-2
CDR3: CASSLAGGPFGYTF
DNA: TGTGCCAGCAGTTTGGCCGGGGGGCCGTTCGGCTACACCTTC

D: NA
V: TRBV5-1
size: once
J: TRBJ2-1
CDR3: CASSRGNGGQEQFF
DNA: TGCGCCAGCAGCCGCGGGAATGGGGGGCAGGAGCAGTTCTTC

D: NA
V: TRBV5-1
size: NA
J: TRBJ2-7
CDR3: CASSLGLSSYEQYF
DNA: TGCGCCAGCAGCTTGGGACTAAGCTCCTACGAGCAGTACTTC

D: NA
V: TRBV11-2
size: NA
J: TRBJ1-3
CDR3: CASSLRGVNSGNTIYF
DNA: TGTGCCAGCAGCTTAAGAGGGGTCAACTCTGGAAACACCATATATTTT

D: NA
V: TRBV6-5
size: once
J: TRBJ2-3
CDR3: CASSFLGRGTDTQYF
DNA: TGTGCCAGCAGTTTTCTCGGTCGAGGCACAGATACGCAGTATTTT

D: NA
V: TRBV5-4
size: NA
J: TRBJ1-2
CDR3: CASSSDLFDGYTF
DNA: TGTGCCAGCAGCTCGGATTTGTTCGATGGCTACACCTTC

D: NA
V: TRBV7-3
size: NA
J: TRBJ2-2
CDR3: CASSPKSDRIKNTGELFF
DNA: TGTGCCAGCAGCCCAAAATCGGACAGAATAAAGAACACCGGGGAGCTGTTTTTT

D: NA
V: TRBV12-5
size: NA
J: TRBJ2-2
CDR3: CASGLGTTGELFF
DNA: TGTGCTAGTGGATTGGGGACAACCGGGGAGCTGTTTTTT

D: TRBD1
V: TRBV28
size: NA
J: TRBJ2-2
CDR3: CATYSGQGTGELFF
DNA: TGTGCCACCTACTCGGGACAGGGGACCGGGGAGCTGTTTTTT

D: NA
V: TRBV21-1
size: NA
J: TRBJ2-2
CDR3: CASSKGAGGYTGELFF
DNA: TGTGCCAGCAGCAAAGGCGCAGGGGGTTACACCGGGGAGCTGTTTTTT

D: NA
V: TRBV5-1
size: once
J: TRBJ2-5
CDR3: CASSLNGFAGTETQYF
DNA: TGCGCCAGCAGCTTGAATGGGTTTGCGGGTACGGAGACCCAGTACTTC

D: TRBD2
V: TRBV30
size: once
J: TRBJ2-5
CDR3: CAWTSGGGTQETQYF
DNA: TGTGCCTGGACTAGCGGGGGGGGAACCCAAGAGACCCAGTACTTC

D: TRBD1
V: TRBV7-2
size: NA
J: TRBJ2-7
CDR3: CASSTSTGGYEQYF
DNA: TGTGCCAGCAGCACCTCGACAGGGGGGTACGAGCAGTACTTC

D: NA
V: TRBV20-1
size: NA
J: TRBJ2-7
CDR3: CSARLNYEQYF
DNA: TGCAGTGCTAGACTAAACTACGAGCAGTACTTC

D: NA
V: TRBV9
size: NA
J: TRBJ1-1
CDR3: CASSQPNTEAFF
DNA: TGTGCCAGCAGCCAGCCGAACACTGAAGCTTTCTTT